This T cell receptor (beta chain) was captured by sequencing in a study of cytomegalovirus exposure and HLA in healthy donors. Study-level results: TCR association rates varied by HLA locus in a later analysis, with DRB1 highest and HLA-C lowest. An analysis done earlier found most TCR beta V segments productive about 87% or about 30% of the time.

A note on this clone: Its antigen is undetermined. The junction and the germline gene differ at one end; a read error may be behind it.

13 Jbeta primers and 60 Vbeta primers were used for the PCR. Profiling relied on immunoSEQ multiplex PCR, and the TCRdb table lists in-frame clones only, not all of them. The sample includes under 200,000 clones. Germline CDR1 SGHVS, CDR2 FQNEAQ. The CDR3 runs 16 residues. The gene calls are TRBV7-8 and TRBJ1-3, with 9 positions matching TRBD1. Sequencing was done on a sample of PBMCs. This clonotype originated in a young man in good health and CMV-seronegative. CDR3 DNA: TGTGCCAGCAGCTTGGGACAGGGCGTTTCTGGAAGCACCATATATTTT. Amino acid sequence: CASSLGQGVSGSTIYF.